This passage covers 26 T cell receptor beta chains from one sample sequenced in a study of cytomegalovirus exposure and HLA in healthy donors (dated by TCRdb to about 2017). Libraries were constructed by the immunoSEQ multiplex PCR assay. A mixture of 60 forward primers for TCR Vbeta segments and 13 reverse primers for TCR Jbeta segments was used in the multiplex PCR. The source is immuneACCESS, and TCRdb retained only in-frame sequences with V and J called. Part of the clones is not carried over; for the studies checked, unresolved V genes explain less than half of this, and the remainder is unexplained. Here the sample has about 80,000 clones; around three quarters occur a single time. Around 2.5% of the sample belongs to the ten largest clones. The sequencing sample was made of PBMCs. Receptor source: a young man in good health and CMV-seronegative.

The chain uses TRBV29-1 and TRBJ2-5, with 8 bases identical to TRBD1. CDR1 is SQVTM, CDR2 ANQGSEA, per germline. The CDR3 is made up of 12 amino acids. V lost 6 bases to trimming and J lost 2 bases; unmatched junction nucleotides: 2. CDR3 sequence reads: CSVDRAQETQYF. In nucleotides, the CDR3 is TGCAGCGTGGACAGGGCACAAGAGACCCAGTACTTC.

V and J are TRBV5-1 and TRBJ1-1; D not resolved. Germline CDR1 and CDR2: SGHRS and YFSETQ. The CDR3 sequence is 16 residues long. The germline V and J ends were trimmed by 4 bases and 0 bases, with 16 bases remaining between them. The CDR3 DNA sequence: TGCGCCAGCAGCCCTCTGGAGGCGACCATGAACACTGAAGCTTTCTTT. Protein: CASSPLEATMNTEAFF.

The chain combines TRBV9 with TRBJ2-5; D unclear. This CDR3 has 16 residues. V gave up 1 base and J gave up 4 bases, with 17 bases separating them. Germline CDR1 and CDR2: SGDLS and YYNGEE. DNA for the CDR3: TGTGCCAGCAGCGTACGCGGAGAACTCTCCCGAGAGACCCAGTACTTC. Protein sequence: CASSVRGELSRETQYF.

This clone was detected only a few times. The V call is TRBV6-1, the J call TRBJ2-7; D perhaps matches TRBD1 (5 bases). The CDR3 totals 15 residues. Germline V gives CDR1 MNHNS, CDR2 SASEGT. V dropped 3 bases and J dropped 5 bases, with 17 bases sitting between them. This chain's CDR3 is CASSEAIGEVDEQYF. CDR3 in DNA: TGTGCCAGCAGTGAGGCGATAGGGGAAGTAGACGAGCAGTACTTC.

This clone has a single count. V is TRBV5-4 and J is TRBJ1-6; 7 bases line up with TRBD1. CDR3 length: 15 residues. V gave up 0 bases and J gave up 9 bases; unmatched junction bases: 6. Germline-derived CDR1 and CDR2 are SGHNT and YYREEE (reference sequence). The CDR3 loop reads CASSLGQGAGSPLHF. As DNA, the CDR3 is TGTGCCAGCAGCTTGGGACAGGGAGCGGGTTCACCCCTCCACTTT.

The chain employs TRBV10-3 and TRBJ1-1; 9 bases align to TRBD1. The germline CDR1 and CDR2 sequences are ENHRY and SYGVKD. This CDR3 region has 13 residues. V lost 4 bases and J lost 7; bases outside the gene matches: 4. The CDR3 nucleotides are TGTGCCATCAGTGGTGACAGGGGGTGTGAAGCTTTCTTT. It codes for CAISGDRGCEAFF.

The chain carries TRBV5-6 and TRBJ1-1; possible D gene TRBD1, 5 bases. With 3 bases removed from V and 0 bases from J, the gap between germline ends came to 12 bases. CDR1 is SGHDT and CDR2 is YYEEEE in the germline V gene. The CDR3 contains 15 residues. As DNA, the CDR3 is TGTGCCAGCAGCTGGCCCGGGGACTTGAACACTGAAGCTTTCTTT. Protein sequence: CASSWPGDLNTEAFF.

The CDR3 bases are TGTGCCAGCAGTTACCGGCTAGCGGGGGGGCCTGAGCAGTTCTTC. This translates into CASSYRLAGGPEQFF. J is TRBJ2-1 and V is TRBV6-6; 12 bases are shared with TRBD2. The CDR3 contains 15 residues. The V and J ends lost 2 bases and 9 bases, in that order; junction bases with no gene match: 5. CDR1 and CDR2 (germline): MNHNY, SVGAGI (reference sequence).

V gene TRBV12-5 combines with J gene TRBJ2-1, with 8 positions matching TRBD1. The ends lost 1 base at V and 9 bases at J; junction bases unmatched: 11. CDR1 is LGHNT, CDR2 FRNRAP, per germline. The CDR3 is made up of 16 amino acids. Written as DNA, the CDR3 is TGTGCTAGTGGTTTGGGTACAGGGGGGATAGAAGGTGAGCAGTTCTTC. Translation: CASGLGTGGIEGEQFF.

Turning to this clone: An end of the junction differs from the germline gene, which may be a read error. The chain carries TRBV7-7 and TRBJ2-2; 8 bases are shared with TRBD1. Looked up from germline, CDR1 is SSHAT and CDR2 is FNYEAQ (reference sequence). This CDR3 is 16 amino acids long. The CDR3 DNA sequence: TGTGCTAGCAGCCCAAGGACAGGGAGTAGGACCGGGGAGCTGTTTTTT. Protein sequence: CASSPRTGSRTGELFF.

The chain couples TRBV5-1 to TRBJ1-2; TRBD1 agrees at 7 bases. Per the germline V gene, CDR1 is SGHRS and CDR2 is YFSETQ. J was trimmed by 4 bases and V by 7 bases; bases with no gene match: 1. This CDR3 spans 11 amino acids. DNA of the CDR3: TGCGCCAGCGGGGACAGCTATGGCTACACCTTC. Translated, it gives CASGDSYGYTF. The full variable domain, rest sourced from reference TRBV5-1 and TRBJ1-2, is KAGVTQTPRYLIKTRGQQVTLSCSPISGHRSVSWYQQTPGQGLQFLFEYFSETQRNKGNFPGRFSGRQFSNSRSEMNVSTLELGDSALYLCASGDSYGYTFGSGTRLTVV.

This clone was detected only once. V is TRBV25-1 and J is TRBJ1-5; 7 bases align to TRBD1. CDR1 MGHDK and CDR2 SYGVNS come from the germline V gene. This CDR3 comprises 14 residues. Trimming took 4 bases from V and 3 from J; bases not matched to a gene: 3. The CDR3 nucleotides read TGTGCCAGCAGTGTCAGGGGGGTCAATCAGCCCCAGCATTTT. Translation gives CASSVRGVNQPQHF.

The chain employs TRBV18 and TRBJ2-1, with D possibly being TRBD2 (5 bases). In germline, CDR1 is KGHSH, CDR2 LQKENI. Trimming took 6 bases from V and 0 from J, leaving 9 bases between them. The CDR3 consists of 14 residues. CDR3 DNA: TGTGCCAGCTCTGGAGGTAGCTCCTACAATGAGCAGTTCTTC. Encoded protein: CASSGGSSYNEQFF.

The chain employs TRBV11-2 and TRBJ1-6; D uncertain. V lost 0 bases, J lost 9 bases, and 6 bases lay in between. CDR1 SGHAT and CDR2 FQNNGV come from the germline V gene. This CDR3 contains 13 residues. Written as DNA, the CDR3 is TGTGCCAGCAGCTTAGATGAGTCTTCACCCCTCCACTTT. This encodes CASSLDESSPLHF.

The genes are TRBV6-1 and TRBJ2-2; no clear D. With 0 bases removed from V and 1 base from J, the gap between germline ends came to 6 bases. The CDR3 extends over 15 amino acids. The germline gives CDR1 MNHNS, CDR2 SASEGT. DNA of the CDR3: TGTGCCAGCAGTGAAGCGGCTGGGAACACCGGGGAGCTGTTTTTT. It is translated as CASSEAAGNTGELFF.

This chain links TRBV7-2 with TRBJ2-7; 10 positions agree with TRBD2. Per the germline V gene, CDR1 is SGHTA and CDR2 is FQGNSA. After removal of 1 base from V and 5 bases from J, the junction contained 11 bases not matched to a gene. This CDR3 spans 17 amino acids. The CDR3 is CASSLGFSGRAENEQYF. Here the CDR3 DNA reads TGTGCCAGCAGCTTAGGGTTCAGCGGGAGGGCCGAAAACGAGCAGTACTTC.

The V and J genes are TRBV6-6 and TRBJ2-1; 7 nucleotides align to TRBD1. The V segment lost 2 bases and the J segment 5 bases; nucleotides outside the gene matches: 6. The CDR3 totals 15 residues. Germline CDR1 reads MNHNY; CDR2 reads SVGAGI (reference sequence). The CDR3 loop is CASSYTGAGNNEQFF. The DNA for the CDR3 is TGTGCCAGCAGTTACACAGGGGCCGGTAACAATGAGCAGTTCTTC.

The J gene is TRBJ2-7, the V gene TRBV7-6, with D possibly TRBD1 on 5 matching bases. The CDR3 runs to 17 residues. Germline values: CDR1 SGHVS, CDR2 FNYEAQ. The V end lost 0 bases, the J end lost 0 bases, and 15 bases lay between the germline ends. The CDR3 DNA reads TGTGCCAGCAGCTTAGCCGTCACAGGTTTTAGCTCCTACGAGCAGTACTTC. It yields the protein CASSLAVTGFSSYEQYF.

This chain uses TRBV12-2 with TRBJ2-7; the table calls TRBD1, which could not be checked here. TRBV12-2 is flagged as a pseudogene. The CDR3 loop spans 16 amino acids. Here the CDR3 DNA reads TGTGCAAGTCGGCCCCAGGGGGTCACAGGGGGTTACGAGCAGTACTTC. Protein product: CASRPQGVTGGYEQYF.

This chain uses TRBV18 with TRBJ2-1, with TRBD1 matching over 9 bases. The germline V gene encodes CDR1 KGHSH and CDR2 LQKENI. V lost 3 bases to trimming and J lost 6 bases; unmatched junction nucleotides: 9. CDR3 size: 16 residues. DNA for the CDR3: TGTGCCAGCTCACCGTTAACAGGGGGCGTCCTCAATGAGCAGTTCTTC. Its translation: CASSPLTGGVLNEQFF.

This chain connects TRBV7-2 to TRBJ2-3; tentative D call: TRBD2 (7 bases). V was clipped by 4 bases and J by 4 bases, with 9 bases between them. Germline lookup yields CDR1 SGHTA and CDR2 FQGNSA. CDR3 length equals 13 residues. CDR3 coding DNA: TGTGCCAGCAGCTGGGGGGGCGCAGATACGCAGTATTTT. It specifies CASSWGGADTQYF.

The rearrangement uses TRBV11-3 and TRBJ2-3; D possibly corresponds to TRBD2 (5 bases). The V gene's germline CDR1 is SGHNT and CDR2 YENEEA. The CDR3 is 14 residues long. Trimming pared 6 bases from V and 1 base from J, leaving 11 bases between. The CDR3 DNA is TGTGCCAGCAGTGGCGGGCGTGGCACAGATACGCAGTATTTT. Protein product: CASSGGRGTDTQYF. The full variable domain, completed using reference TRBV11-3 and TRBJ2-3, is EAGVVQSPRYKIIEKKQPVAFWCNPISGHNTLYWYLQNLGQGPELLIRYENEEAVDDSQLPKDRFSAERLKGVDSTLKIQPAELGDSAVYLCASSGGRGTDTQYFGPGTRLTVL.

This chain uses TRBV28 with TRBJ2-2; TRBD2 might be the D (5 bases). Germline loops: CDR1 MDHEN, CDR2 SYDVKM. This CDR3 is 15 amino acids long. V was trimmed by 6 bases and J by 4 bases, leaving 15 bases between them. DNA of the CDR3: TGTGCCAGCAGCGGACTTCCCGTGAGCACCGGGGAGCTGTTTTTT. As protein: CASSGLPVSTGELFF. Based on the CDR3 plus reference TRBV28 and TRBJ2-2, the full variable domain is DVKVTQSSRYLVKRTGEKVFLECVQDMDHENMFWYRQDPGLGLRLIYFSYDVKMKEKGDIPEGYSVSREKKERFSLILESASTNQTSMYLCASSGLPVSTGELFFGEGSRLTVL.

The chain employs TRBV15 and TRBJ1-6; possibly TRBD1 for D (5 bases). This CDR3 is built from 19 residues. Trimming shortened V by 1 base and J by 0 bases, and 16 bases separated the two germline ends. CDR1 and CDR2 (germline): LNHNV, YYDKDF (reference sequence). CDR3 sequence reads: CATSRGMQGISSYNSPLHF. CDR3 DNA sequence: TGTGCCACCAGCAGAGGCATGCAGGGAATCAGCTCCTATAATTCACCCCTCCACTTT.

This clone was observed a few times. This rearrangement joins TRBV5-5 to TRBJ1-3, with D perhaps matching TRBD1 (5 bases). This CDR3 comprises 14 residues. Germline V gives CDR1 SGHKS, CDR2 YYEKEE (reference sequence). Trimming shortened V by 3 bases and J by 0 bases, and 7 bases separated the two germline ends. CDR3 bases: TGTGCCAGCAGCTCCGGGGGCTCTGGAAACACCATATATTTT. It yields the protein CASSSGGSGNTIYF.

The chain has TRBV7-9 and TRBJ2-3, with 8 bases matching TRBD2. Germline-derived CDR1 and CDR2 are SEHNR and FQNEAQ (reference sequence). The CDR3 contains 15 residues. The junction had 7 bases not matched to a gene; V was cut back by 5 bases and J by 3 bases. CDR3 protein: CASSPPGLETDTQYF. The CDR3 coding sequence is TGTGCCAGCAGCCCGCCGGGACTAGAGACAGATACGCAGTATTTT.